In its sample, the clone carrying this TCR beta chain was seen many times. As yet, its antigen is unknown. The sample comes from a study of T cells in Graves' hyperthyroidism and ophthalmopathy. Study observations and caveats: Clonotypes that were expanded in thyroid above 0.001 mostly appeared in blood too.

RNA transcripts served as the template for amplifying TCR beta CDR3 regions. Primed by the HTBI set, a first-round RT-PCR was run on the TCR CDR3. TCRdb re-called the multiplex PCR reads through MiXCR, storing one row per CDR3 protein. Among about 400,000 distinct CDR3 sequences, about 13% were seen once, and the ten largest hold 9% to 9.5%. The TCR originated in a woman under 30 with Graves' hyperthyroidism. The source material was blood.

The CDR3 nucleotides are TGCAGTGCTAGAGGCCGGGACAGGGGGCTGTTAGTAGATACGCAGTATTTT. It specifies CSARGRDRGLLVDTQYF. V usage is TRBV20-1 and J usage is TRBJ2-3, with TRBD1 matching 12 bases. The length of the CDR3 is 17 residues. Germline trimming cut 1 base from V and 5 bases from J; bases unmatched to any gene: 10. The V gene's germline CDR1 is DFQATT and CDR2 SNEGSKA (reference sequence).